What follows is one T cell receptor (beta chain) and its context. Sequencing was performed with immunoSEQ multiplex PCR; in TCRdb, only in-frame clones are kept and a portion is missing. The sample holds hundreds of thousands of clones; roughly 86% are singletons and the top ten take 1.3%. V lost 2 bases to trimming and J lost 2 bases, with 13 bases between them. This CDR3 has 17 residues. Germline V gives CDR1 MDHEN, CDR2 SYDVKM. The data stem from a study of blood T cell repertoires in COVID-19. Study-level information: Acute-phase and convalescent COVID-19 samples originated in the United States, Italy and Spain. PBMCs, B-cell-depleted T cells, or T cells were the source of the cDNA or gDNA that made up the material.

V gene TRBV28 combines with J gene TRBJ2-6, with D possibly TRBD1 on 6 matching bases. The clonotype comes from a man aged 65 to 85 with acute or convalescent COVID-19. The sample taken for sequencing was peripheral blood. CDR3 in amino acids: CASSLTWSGAGANVLTF. Here the CDR3 DNA reads TGTGCCAGCAGTTTAACGTGGTCAGGGGCTGGGGCCAACGTCCTGACTTTC.